A selection of T cell receptor beta chains follows, all from one sample in a study of liver allograft versus peripheral blood T cells. Via MiXCR, TCRdb re-called the reads, giving one row per CDR3 protein. The repertoire holds 13,000 or so distinct CDR3 sequences, with 18% as singletons. All receptors come from a human patient who had a liver transplant. Some T cells may originate from the graft donor. Each CDR3 is given with its conserved first and last residue. Fields, in order: V gene, clone size, D gene, J gene, CDR3 DNA, CDR3 protein. A D gene is named only where the DNA matches it firmly. For some rows the clone size is stated as once, few or many, or as a class when expanded; others skip it.

v_call: TRBV19
clone_size: many
d_call: -
j_call: TRBJ2-5
cdr3_nt: TGTGCCAGTACCCTAAGGGGGGGAAATAGCCGGGAGACCCAGTACTTC
cdr3_aa: CASTLRGGNSRETQYF

v_call: TRBV6-2/TRBV6-3
clone_size: -
d_call: TRBD1
j_call: TRBJ2-7
cdr3_nt: TGTGCCAGCAGTTACGCCACAGGGGCCGTCTCCTACGAGCAGTACTTC
cdr3_aa: CASSYATGAVSYEQYF

v_call: TRBV28
clone_size: few
d_call: TRBD2
j_call: TRBJ2-7
cdr3_nt: TGTGCCAGCAGTTTTCCAGCGGGGGAATCCTACGAGCAGTACTTC
cdr3_aa: CASSFPAGESYEQYF

v_call: TRBV6-5
clone_size: -
d_call: -
j_call: TRBJ2-7
cdr3_nt: TGTGCCAGCAGTTACACCCTTGGACGGAGCTACGAGCAGTACTTC
cdr3_aa: CASSYTLGRSYEQYF

v_call: TRBV13
clone_size: medium-sized
d_call: TRBD1
j_call: TRBJ1-1
cdr3_nt: TGTGCCAGCAGCTGGACAGGGGTTCTGAACACTGAAGCTTTCTTT
cdr3_aa: CASSWTGVLNTEAFF

v_call: TRBV19
clone_size: medium-sized
d_call: -
j_call: TRBJ1-1
cdr3_nt: TGTGCCAGTAGTCTAAACACCGGGACCCCGGTTGAAGCTTTCTTT
cdr3_aa: CASSLNTGTPVEAFF

v_call: TRBV27
clone_size: many
d_call: -
j_call: TRBJ2-3
cdr3_nt: TGTGCCAGCCCCCATCGGCGGCCGCAGTATTTT
cdr3_aa: CASPHRRPQYF

v_call: TRBV20-1
clone_size: -
d_call: -
j_call: TRBJ1-1
cdr3_nt: TGCAGTGCTAGATTCGGTGGCAGGTCATCTGAAGCTTTCTTT
cdr3_aa: CSARFGGRSSEAFF

v_call: TRBV6-1
clone_size: many
d_call: TRBD2
j_call: TRBJ2-1
cdr3_nt: TGTGCCAGCAGTGAAGGGGCGGGAGGGCGCAATGAGCAGTTCTTC
cdr3_aa: CASSEGAGGRNEQFF

v_call: TRBV10-3
clone_size: medium-sized
d_call: -
j_call: TRBJ1-5
cdr3_nt: TGTGCCATCAGTGAGTCTGGTAGAAGCAATCAGCCCCAGCATTTT
cdr3_aa: CAISESGRSNQPQHF

v_call: TRBV28
clone_size: few
d_call: -
j_call: TRBJ2-3
cdr3_nt: TGTGCCAGCAGTTTTTCGGAAGATACGCAGTATTTT
cdr3_aa: CASSFSEDTQYF

v_call: TRBV6-5
clone_size: -
d_call: -
j_call: TRBJ2-7
cdr3_nt: TGTGCCAGCAGTTACTTGGGGGGGGGCCTTCCCTACGAGCAGTACTTC
cdr3_aa: CASSYLGGGLPYEQYF

v_call: TRBV20-1
clone_size: few
d_call: -
j_call: TRBJ2-7
cdr3_nt: TGCAGTGCTAGAGTTCATGGGACCCAATACGAGCAGTACTTC
cdr3_aa: CSARVHGTQYEQYF

v_call: TRBV6-2/TRBV6-3
clone_size: -
d_call: -
j_call: TRBJ2-1
cdr3_nt: TGTGCCAGCAGTCCCCTGGTCGCGATTCGCTCCTACAATGAGCAGTTCTTC
cdr3_aa: CASSPLVAIRSYNEQFF

v_call: TRBV20-1
clone_size: -
d_call: TRBD2
j_call: TRBJ2-1
cdr3_nt: TGCAGTGCTAGAGATCAGCGGGAGTATAATGAGCAGTTCTTC
cdr3_aa: CSARDQREYNEQFF

v_call: TRBV6-1
clone_size: few
d_call: -
j_call: TRBJ1-5
cdr3_nt: TGTGCCAGCAGGCTAAACCAGCCCCAGCATTTT
cdr3_aa: CASRLNQPQHF

v_call: TRBV19
clone_size: few
d_call: TRBD1
j_call: TRBJ1-5
cdr3_nt: TGTGCCAGTATTAAGTGGGGGACAGGGGGCACTCAGCCCCAGCATTTT
cdr3_aa: CASIKWGTGGTQPQHF

v_call: TRBV28
clone_size: few
d_call: TRBD2
j_call: TRBJ2-3
cdr3_nt: TGTGCCAGCTTTGGGGGGAGGGGTTCCGGCACAGATACGCAGTATTTT
cdr3_aa: CASFGGRGSGTDTQYF

v_call: TRBV29-1
clone_size: many
d_call: TRBD2
j_call: TRBJ2-1
cdr3_nt: TGCAGCGTCAAACCGGGAGGGTTCTTC
cdr3_aa: CSVKPGGFF

v_call: TRBV12-5
clone_size: -
d_call: -
j_call: TRBJ1-2
cdr3_nt: TGTGCTAGTGACTCCAAGGAGGGGGAGGCTGGCTACACCTTC
cdr3_aa: CASDSKEGEAGYTF

v_call: TRBV20-1
clone_size: -
d_call: -
j_call: TRBJ1-1
cdr3_nt: TGCAGTGCTAGAGAGGATGGGACAATGAACACTGAAGCTTTCTTT
cdr3_aa: CSAREDGTMNTEAFF

v_call: TRBV28
clone_size: medium-sized
d_call: TRBD1
j_call: TRBJ1-6
cdr3_nt: TGTGCCAGCAGTTTAGGCGGACAGGTCGGACATTCACCCCTCCACTTT
cdr3_aa: CASSLGGQVGHSPLHF

v_call: TRBV18
clone_size: -
d_call: -
j_call: TRBJ1-4
cdr3_nt: TGTGCCAGCTCGACAGCTGGAGGGGAAAAACTGTTTTTT
cdr3_aa: CASSTAGGEKLFF

v_call: TRBV5-6
clone_size: few
d_call: TRBD1
j_call: TRBJ1-5
cdr3_nt: TGTGCCAGCAGCTTGGGGGGGACAGGACTGAATCAGCCCCAGCATTTT
cdr3_aa: CASSLGGTGLNQPQHF

v_call: TRBV6-5
clone_size: medium-sized
d_call: -
j_call: TRBJ2-5
cdr3_nt: TGTGCCAGCAGTGAAGCGTACCAAGAGACCCAGTACTTC
cdr3_aa: CASSEAYQETQYF

v_call: TRBV24-1
clone_size: many
d_call: -
j_call: TRBJ1-5
cdr3_nt: TGTGCCACCAGCGCTAGCAGGGCGAACGGGATTCAGCCCCAGCATTTT
cdr3_aa: CATSASRANGIQPQHF

v_call: TRBV7-3
clone_size: -
d_call: -
j_call: TRBJ1-4
cdr3_nt: TGTGCCAGCAGCTTAACCGGCAGAACTAATGAAAAACTGTTTTTT
cdr3_aa: CASSLTGRTNEKLFF

v_call: TRBV5-6
clone_size: many
d_call: -
j_call: TRBJ1-5
cdr3_nt: TGTGCCAGCAGCTTGGCGGGTTTTCGCCAGCCCCAGCATTTT
cdr3_aa: CASSLAGFRQPQHF

v_call: TRBV6-1
clone_size: medium-sized
d_call: TRBD1
j_call: TRBJ1-6
cdr3_nt: TGTGCCAGCAGGCCTAGACAGGGGACCAGCTCCTATAATTCACCCCTCCACTTT
cdr3_aa: CASRPRQGTSSYNSPLHF

v_call: TRBV6-5
clone_size: few
d_call: TRBD1
j_call: TRBJ1-5
cdr3_nt: TGTGCCAGCAGTTCGGACAGGTATAGCAATCAGCCCCAGCATTTT
cdr3_aa: CASSSDRYSNQPQHF

v_call: TRBV19
clone_size: many
d_call: -
j_call: TRBJ1-1
cdr3_nt: TGTGCCAGTAGTGGGGGGTACACTGAAGCTTTCTTT
cdr3_aa: CASSGGYTEAFF

v_call: TRBV18
clone_size: medium-sized
d_call: -
j_call: TRBJ2-7
cdr3_nt: TGTGCCAGCTCACCAAAAAGGACTGGGGAGCAGTACTTC
cdr3_aa: CASSPKRTGEQYF

v_call: TRBV18
clone_size: medium-sized
d_call: -
j_call: TRBJ2-7
cdr3_nt: TGTGCCAGCTCAACGTCCTTAAACTACGAGCAGTACTTC
cdr3_aa: CASSTSLNYEQYF

v_call: TRBV30
clone_size: -
d_call: -
j_call: TRBJ2-3
cdr3_nt: TGTGCCTCCCTAGGGAAGGGGACAGATACGCAGTATTTT
cdr3_aa: CASLGKGTDTQYF

v_call: TRBV6-2/TRBV6-3
clone_size: many
d_call: -
j_call: TRBJ2-5
cdr3_nt: TGTGCCAGCACCACTCGGACACCAGGGGAGACCCAGTACTTC
cdr3_aa: CASTTRTPGETQYF

v_call: TRBV11-1
clone_size: -
d_call: -
j_call: TRBJ2-3
cdr3_nt: TGTGCCAGCAGCTTAGACCCCTTACTCACAGATACGCGGTATTTT
cdr3_aa: CASSLDPLLTDTRYF

v_call: TRBV28
clone_size: -
d_call: TRBD1
j_call: TRBJ2-5
cdr3_nt: TGTGCCAGCAGACTGGACAGGGGGCTTTTAGAGACCCAGTACTTC
cdr3_aa: CASRLDRGLLETQYF

v_call: TRBV29-1
clone_size: many
d_call: -
j_call: TRBJ1-3
cdr3_nt: TGCAGCGTGCAGGGGAGCTCTGGAAACACCATATATTTT
cdr3_aa: CSVQGSSGNTIYF

v_call: TRBV19
clone_size: medium-sized
d_call: -
j_call: TRBJ2-7
cdr3_nt: TGTGCCAGTAGTATCGGGGGTAGGCCGTACGAGCAGTACTTC
cdr3_aa: CASSIGGRPYEQYF

v_call: TRBV3-1
clone_size: -
d_call: -
j_call: TRBJ1-2
cdr3_nt: TGTGCCAGCAGCCAAGCTGGAAATTGGCAGACTGGCTATGGCTACACCTTC
cdr3_aa: CASSQAGNWQTGYGYTF

v_call: TRBV28
clone_size: -
d_call: TRBD1
j_call: TRBJ1-4
cdr3_nt: TGTGCCAGCAGTTCCGGGACAGGGGTTGGAAAACTGTTTTTT
cdr3_aa: CASSSGTGVGKLFF

v_call: TRBV18
clone_size: medium-sized
d_call: -
j_call: TRBJ2-1
cdr3_nt: TGTGCCAGCTCACCAACCGGGATTCAGCGGAGGGGAAATGAGCAGTTCTTC
cdr3_aa: CASSPTGIQRRGNEQFF

v_call: TRBV6-1
clone_size: many
d_call: -
j_call: TRBJ1-4
cdr3_nt: TGTGCCAGCAGTCGAGCAGCGGCAACTAATGAAAAACTGTTTTTT
cdr3_aa: CASSRAAATNEKLFF

v_call: TRBV5-6
clone_size: few
d_call: TRBD1
j_call: TRBJ2-1
cdr3_nt: TGTGCCAGCAGCTGGGGACAGGGGGGCTACAATGAGCAGTTCTTC
cdr3_aa: CASSWGQGGYNEQFF

v_call: TRBV18
clone_size: medium-sized
d_call: TRBD1
j_call: TRBJ2-1
cdr3_nt: TGTGCCAGCTCACCGGGACAGCCTTCTAGTGAGCAGTTCTTC
cdr3_aa: CASSPGQPSSEQFF

v_call: TRBV20-1
clone_size: -
d_call: -
j_call: TRBJ2-7
cdr3_nt: TGCAGTGCTAGTGAGTCCTACGAGCAGTACTTC
cdr3_aa: CSASESYEQYF

v_call: TRBV20-1
clone_size: few
d_call: -
j_call: TRBJ1-5
cdr3_nt: TGCAGTGCTAGGGACGGAGCGGGTACTCAGCCCCAGCATTTT
cdr3_aa: CSARDGAGTQPQHF

v_call: TRBV6-2/TRBV6-3
clone_size: many
d_call: TRBD1
j_call: TRBJ1-5
cdr3_nt: TGTGCCAGCAGTTACAAAGTGGGGACAGGGGGCTGGCAGCCCCAGCATTTT
cdr3_aa: CASSYKVGTGGWQPQHF

v_call: TRBV2
clone_size: -
d_call: -
j_call: TRBJ1-6
cdr3_nt: TGTGCCAGCAGTGTAGTAAGACAGCTTAATTCACCCCTCCACTTT
cdr3_aa: CASSVVRQLNSPLHF

v_call: TRBV24-1
clone_size: many
d_call: -
j_call: TRBJ1-1
cdr3_nt: TGTGCCACCAGTGATTTAAGAAAAGCTTTCTTT
cdr3_aa: CATSDLRKAFF

v_call: TRBV29-1
clone_size: few
d_call: -
j_call: TRBJ1-4
cdr3_nt: TGCAGCGTCCGGGGAGCAACTAATGAAAAACTGTTTTTT
cdr3_aa: CSVRGATNEKLFF

v_call: TRBV30
clone_size: medium-sized
d_call: -
j_call: TRBJ2-6
cdr3_nt: TGTGCCTGGACCGACCGGGACAAGGGGTTCTCTGGGGCCAACGTCCTGACTTTC
cdr3_aa: CAWTDRDKGFSGANVLTF

v_call: TRBV19
clone_size: many
d_call: -
j_call: TRBJ1-6
cdr3_nt: TGTGCCAGTTCCGCTAAAACGCCGTATAATTCACCCCTCCACTTT
cdr3_aa: CASSAKTPYNSPLHF